This TCR beta chain is drawn from a study of shared clonotypes between healthy human individuals. In the case of this clone: This same CDR3 is encoded by further DNA sequences in the sample.

V was trimmed by 2 bases and J by 4 bases, leaving 8 bases between them. CDR1 and CDR2 from the germline V gene are MNHNS and SASEGT. The CDR3 extends over 13 amino acids. Naive CD8 cells were CD45RO-negative, positively selected for CCR7, excluding terminally differentiated effector memory CD45RA+ cells. The assay was immunoSEQ multiplex PCR, and TCRdb's table has in-frame clones only and misses some. Here the sample spans some 2 million clones, approximately 95% being singletons. The origin of this receptor is a man between 18 and 35 years old in good health. The sequenced sample consisted of naive CD8+ T cells sorted from blood. V and J are TRBV6-1 and TRBJ2-5; D assignment may be TRBD1 or TRBD2 (5 bases each). The chain's CDR3 is CASSETGGETQYF. The DNA of the CDR3 is TGTGCCAGCAGTGAAACAGGAGGAGAGACCCAGTACTTC.